Below, 16 T cell receptor beta chains from the same sample are listed, as sequenced in a study of monozygotic twins with inflammatory bowel disease (dated by TCRdb to about 2019). The library came from 5' RACE. Sequenced using an Illumina HiSeq 2500. TCRdb reprocessed the reads and assigns one entry to each CDR3 protein sequence, leaving out DNA. The table for this sample lists some 99,000 distinct CDR3 sequences. Of the sample, around 12% is held by the ten largest clones. Material: blood. These TCRs come from a human donor with ulcerative colitis or Crohn's disease, or a healthy co-twin of an affected twin (not recorded which).

The chain couples TRBV12-3 or TRBV12-4 to TRBJ2-2; TCRdb returns TRBD2, unconfirmable since there is no DNA. The CDR3 is 15 amino acids. The CDR3 reads CASSLGTSNTGELFF.

The rearrangement links TRBV29-1 to TRBJ1-5. This CDR3 spans 12 amino acids. The germline CDR1 and CDR2 sequences are SQVTM and ANQGSEA. CDR3 loop: CSVQGFGQPQHF.

The gene calls are TRBV7-9 and TRBJ2-1; the D call of TRBD2 rests on TCRdb alone, since no DNA is present to check it. CDR1 and CDR2 (germline): SEHNR, FQNEAQ (reference sequence). The CDR3 is 15 amino acids. The CDR3 loop is CASSLGLARRNEQSF.

J is TRBJ2-1 and V is TRBV5-4; TCRdb returns TRBD2, unconfirmable since there is no DNA. The V gene's germline CDR1 is SGHNT and CDR2 YYREEE (reference sequence). This CDR3 spans 20 amino acids. The CDR3 sequence is CASSSGPFASGRERVNEQFF. Full variable domain (outside the CDR3, taken from reference TRBV5-4 and TRBJ2-1): ETGVTQSPTHLIKTRGQQVTLRCSSQSGHNTVSWYQQALGQGPQFIFQYYREEENGRGNFPPRFSGLQFPNYSSELNVNALELDDSALYLCASSSGPFASGRERVNEQFFGPGTRLTVL.

This chain links TRBV7-6 with TRBJ1-5; absent DNA, TCRdb's TRBD1 call cannot be checked. CDR3 length: 14 residues. Looked up from germline, CDR1 is SGHVS and CDR2 is FNYEAQ. The CDR3 sequence: CASSIQGSNQPQHF.

The chain is built from TRBV20-1 and TRBJ2-7; TCRdb returns TRBD2, unconfirmable since there is no DNA. CDR1 is DFQATT, CDR2 SNEGSKA, per germline (reference sequence). This CDR3 spans 16 amino acids. The CDR3 loop reads CSAMLAGGPFSYEQYF.

This chain uses TRBV19 with TRBJ2-3; TCRdb lists TRBD1, though no DNA is available to test this call. CDR1 and CDR2 (germline): LNHDA, SQIVND (reference sequence). CDR3 size: 16 residues. CDR3: CASSIWAGGGSDTQYF.

The gene calls are TRBV20-1 and TRBJ2-7; TCRdb reports TRBD1, a call that lacks DNA to check it against. This CDR3 spans 17 amino acids. Germline loops: CDR1 DFQATT, CDR2 SNEGSKA (reference sequence). CDR3 amino acids: CSARDQRFLGAGYEQYF.

The CDR3 loop is CASSIGSGRLYEQYF. V is TRBV9 and J is TRBJ2-7. CDR3 length equals 15 residues. Germline V lookup: CDR1 SGDLS, CDR2 YYNGEE.

This chain uses TRBV27 with TRBJ2-7. This CDR3 is built from 13 residues. CDR1 is MNHEY and CDR2 is SMNVEV in the germline V gene (reference sequence). Here the CDR3 reads CASSLGRAYEQYF.

The chain employs TRBV20-1 and TRBJ2-7; TCRdb's assignment of TRBD1 cannot be checked, as there is no DNA. The CDR3 is made up of 17 amino acids. Germline CDR1 and CDR2: DFQATT and SNEGSKA (reference sequence). The CDR3 loop is CSAPDRYVPDGTYEQYF.

V usage is TRBV28 and J usage is TRBJ2-7; checking the TCRdb D call of TRBD1 is not possible without DNA. CDR1 is MDHEN and CDR2 is SYDVKM in the germline V gene. The CDR3 covers 15 residues. The CDR3 loop reads CASSRDRGLSYEQYF.

The chain combines TRBV7-8 with TRBJ1-1. This CDR3 has 11 residues. CDR1 and CDR2 from the germline V gene are SGHVS and FQNEAQ. CDR3 amino acids: CASSFDCEAFF.

The genes are TRBV18 and TRBJ2-7. This CDR3 is built from 14 residues. Germline loops: CDR1 KGHSH, CDR2 LQKENI. The CDR3: CASSQEWDSYEQYF.

This chain uses TRBV28 with TRBJ2-7; TCRdb proposes TRBD1, but this gene call is untestable without DNA. The CDR3 has 12 amino acids. Germline V gene lookup returns CDR1 MDHEN and CDR2 SYDVKM. The CDR3 loop is CASGGPSYEQYF.

V usage is TRBV29-1 and J usage is TRBJ1-2; the TCRdb call, TRBD1, lacks DNA for checking. Per the germline V gene, CDR1 is SQVTM and CDR2 is ANQGSEA. The CDR3 is 16 residues long. This chain's CDR3 is CSVGQLSWDTNYGYTF. Filled out from reference TRBV29-1 and TRBJ1-2, the complete variable domain reads SAVISQKPSRDICQRGTSLTIQCQVDSQVTMMFWYRQQPGQSLTLIATANQGSEATYESGFVIDKFPISRPNLTFSTLTVSNMSPEDSSIYLCSVGQLSWDTNYGYTFGSGTRLTVV.